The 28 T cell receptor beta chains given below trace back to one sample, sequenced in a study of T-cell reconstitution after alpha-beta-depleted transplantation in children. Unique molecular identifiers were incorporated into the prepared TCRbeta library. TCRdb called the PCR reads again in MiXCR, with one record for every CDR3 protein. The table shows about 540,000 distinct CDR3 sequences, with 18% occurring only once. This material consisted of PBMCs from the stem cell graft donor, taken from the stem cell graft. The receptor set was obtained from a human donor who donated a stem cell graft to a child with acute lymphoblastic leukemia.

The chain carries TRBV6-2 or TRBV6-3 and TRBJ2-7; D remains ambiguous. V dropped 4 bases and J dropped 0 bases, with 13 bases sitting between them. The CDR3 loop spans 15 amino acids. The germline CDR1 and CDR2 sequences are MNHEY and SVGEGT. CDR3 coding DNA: TGTGCCAGCAGTTTCAACGCGGCCCCCTCCTACGAGCAGTACTTC. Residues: CASSFNAAPSYEQYF.

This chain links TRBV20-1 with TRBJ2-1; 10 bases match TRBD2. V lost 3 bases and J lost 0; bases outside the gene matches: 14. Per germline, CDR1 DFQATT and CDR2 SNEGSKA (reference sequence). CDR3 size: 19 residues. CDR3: CSASGGLLAGMSSYNEQFF. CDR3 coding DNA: TGCAGTGCTAGCGGGGGCCTACTAGCGGGGATGAGCTCCTACAATGAGCAGTTCTTC.

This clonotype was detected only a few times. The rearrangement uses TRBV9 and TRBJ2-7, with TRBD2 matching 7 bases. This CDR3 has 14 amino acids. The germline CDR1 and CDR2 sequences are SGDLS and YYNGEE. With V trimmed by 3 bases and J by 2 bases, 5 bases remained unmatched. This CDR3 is CASSASGGTYEQYF. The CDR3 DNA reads TGTGCCAGCAGCGCCTCCGGGGGGACCTACGAGCAGTACTTC.

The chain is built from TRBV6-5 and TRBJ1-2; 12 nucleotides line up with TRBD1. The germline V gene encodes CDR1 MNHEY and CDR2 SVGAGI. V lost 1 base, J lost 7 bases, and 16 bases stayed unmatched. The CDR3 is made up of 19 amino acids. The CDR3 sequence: CASSYFGTGGVRGTSGYTF. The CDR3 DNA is TGTGCCAGCAGTTACTTCGGGACAGGGGGCGTCCGAGGGACTTCTGGCTACACCTTC.

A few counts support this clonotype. Here the CDR3 reads CASSLAIRGADTQYF. The CDR3 DNA follows: TGCGCCAGCAGCTTGGCCATCAGGGGCGCAGATACGCAGTATTTT. The genes are TRBV5-1 and TRBJ2-3, with TRBD1 as a possible D gene (6 bases). The V and J ends lost 0 bases and 4 bases respectively, with 12 bases between them. Per the germline V gene, CDR1 is SGHRS and CDR2 is YFSETQ. This CDR3 has 15 amino acids.

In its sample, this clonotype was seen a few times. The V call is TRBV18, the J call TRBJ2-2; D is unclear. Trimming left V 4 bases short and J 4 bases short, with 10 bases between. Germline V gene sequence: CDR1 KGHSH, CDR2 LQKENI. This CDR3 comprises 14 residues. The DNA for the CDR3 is TGTGCCAGCTCACGAAAGACCCTCACCGGGGAGCTGTTTTTT. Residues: CASSRKTLTGELFF.

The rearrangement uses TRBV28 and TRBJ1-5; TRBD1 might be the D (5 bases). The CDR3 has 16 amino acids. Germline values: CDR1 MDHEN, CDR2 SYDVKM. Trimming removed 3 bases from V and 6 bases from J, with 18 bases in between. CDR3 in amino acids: CASSLGWQGATQPQHF. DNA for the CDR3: TGTGCCAGCAGTTTGGGTTGGCAGGGTGCGACTCAGCCCCAGCATTTT.

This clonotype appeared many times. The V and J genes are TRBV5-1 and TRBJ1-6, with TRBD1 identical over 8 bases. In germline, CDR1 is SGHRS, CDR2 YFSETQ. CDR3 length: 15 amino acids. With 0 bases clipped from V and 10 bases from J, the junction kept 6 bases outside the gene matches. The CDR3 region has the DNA TGCGCCAGCAGCTTGGGGACAGGGATAAGGTCACCCCTCCACTTT. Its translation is CASSLGTGIRSPLHF.

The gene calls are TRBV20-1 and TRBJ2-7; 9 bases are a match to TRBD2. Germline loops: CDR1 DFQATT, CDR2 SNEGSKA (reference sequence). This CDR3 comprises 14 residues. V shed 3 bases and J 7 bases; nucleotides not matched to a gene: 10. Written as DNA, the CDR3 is TGCAGTGCTAGCTGGGCTAGCGGGACGAGAGAGCAGTACTTC. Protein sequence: CSASWASGTREQYF.

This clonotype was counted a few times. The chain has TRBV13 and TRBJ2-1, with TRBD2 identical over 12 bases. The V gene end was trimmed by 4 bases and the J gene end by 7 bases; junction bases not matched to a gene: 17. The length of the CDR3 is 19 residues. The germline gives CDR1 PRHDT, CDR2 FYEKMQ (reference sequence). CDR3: CASSSSPGLAGGLGNEQFF. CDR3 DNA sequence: TGTGCCAGCAGCTCCTCCCCGGGACTAGCGGGTGGGCTCGGTAATGAGCAGTTCTTC.

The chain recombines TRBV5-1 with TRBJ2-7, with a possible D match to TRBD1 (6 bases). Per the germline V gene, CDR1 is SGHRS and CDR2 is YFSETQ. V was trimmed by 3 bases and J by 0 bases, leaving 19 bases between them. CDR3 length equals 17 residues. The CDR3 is CASSSNPSGDFSYEQYF. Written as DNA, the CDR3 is TGCGCCAGCAGCTCCAATCCCTCAGGGGATTTCTCCTACGAGCAGTACTTC.

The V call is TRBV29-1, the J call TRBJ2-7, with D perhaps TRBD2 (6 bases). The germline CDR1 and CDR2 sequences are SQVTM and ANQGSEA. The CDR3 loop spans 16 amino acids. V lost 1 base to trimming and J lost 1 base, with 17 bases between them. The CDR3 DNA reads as TGCAGCGTTGAAGGCCAAGGGACGGGGGATTCCTACGAGCAGTACTTC. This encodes CSVEGQGTGDSYEQYF.

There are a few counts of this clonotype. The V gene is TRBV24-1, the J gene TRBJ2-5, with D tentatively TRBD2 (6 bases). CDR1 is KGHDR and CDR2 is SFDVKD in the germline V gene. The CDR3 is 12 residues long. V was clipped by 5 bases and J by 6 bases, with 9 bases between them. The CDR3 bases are TGTGCCACCAGTGCGGGGAGGCAGACCCAGTACTTC. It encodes CATSAGRQTQYF.

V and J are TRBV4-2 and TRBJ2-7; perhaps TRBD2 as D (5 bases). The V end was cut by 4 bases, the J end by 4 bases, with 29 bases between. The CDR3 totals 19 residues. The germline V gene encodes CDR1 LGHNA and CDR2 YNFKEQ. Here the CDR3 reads CASSPGGGGFTRAVYEQYF. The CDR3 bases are TGTGCCAGCAGCCCTGGCGGAGGTGGCTTTACAAGGGCGGTTTACGAGCAGTACTTC.

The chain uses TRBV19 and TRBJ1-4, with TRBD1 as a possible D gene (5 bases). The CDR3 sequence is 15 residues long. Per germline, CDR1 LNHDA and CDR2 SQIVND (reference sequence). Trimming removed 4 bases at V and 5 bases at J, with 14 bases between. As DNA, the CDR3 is TGTGCCAGTAGTACGGACCGGGGCTCGAATGAAAAACTGTTTTTT. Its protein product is CASSTDRGSNEKLFF.

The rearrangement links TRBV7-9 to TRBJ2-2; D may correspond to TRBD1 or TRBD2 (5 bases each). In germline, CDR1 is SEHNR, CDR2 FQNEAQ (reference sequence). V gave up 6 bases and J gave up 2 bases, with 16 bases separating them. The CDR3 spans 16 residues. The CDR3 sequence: CASSKTGTLNTGELFF. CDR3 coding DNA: TGTGCCAGCAGTAAAACCGGGACGTTAAACACCGGGGAGCTGTTTTTT. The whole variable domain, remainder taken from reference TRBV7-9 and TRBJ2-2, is DTGVSQNPRHKITKRGQNVTFRCDPISEHNRLYWYRQTLGQGPEFLTYFQNEAQLEKSRLLSDRFSAERPKGSFSTLEIQRTEQGDSAMYLCASSKTGTLNTGELFFGEGSRLTVL.

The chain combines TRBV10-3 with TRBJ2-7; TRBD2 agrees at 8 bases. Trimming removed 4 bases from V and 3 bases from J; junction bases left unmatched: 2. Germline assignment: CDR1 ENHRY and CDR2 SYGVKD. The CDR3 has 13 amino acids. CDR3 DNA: TGTGCCATCAGTGTGGGACTAGACTACGAGCAGTACTTC. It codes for CAISVGLDYEQYF.

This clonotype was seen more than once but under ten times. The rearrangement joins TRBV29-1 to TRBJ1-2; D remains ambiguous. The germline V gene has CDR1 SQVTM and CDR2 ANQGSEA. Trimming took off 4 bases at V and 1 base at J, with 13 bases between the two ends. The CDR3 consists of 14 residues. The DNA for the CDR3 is TGCAGCGTTGTGGGAGCTCAAATTAACTATGGCTACACCTTC. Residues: CSVVGAQINYGYTF. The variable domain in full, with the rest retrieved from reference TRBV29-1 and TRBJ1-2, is SAVISQKPSRDICQRGTSLTIQCQVDSQVTMMFWYRQQPGQSLTLIATANQGSEATYESGFVIDKFPISRPNLTFSTLTVSNMSPEDSSIYLCSVVGAQINYGYTFGSGTRLTVV.

In DNA, the CDR3 is TGTGCCACCAGCAGAGATAAGGGCGGGAGGGCCGGTGGCGAGCAGTACTTC. This sequence encodes CATSRDKGGRAGGEQYF. The J gene is TRBJ2-7, the V gene TRBV15; the match to TRBD2 covers 9 bases. Germline-derived CDR1 and CDR2 are LNHNV and YYDKDF (reference sequence). The CDR3 runs to 17 residues. V trimming: 0 bases; J trimming: 6 bases; junction bases outside the gene matches: 12.

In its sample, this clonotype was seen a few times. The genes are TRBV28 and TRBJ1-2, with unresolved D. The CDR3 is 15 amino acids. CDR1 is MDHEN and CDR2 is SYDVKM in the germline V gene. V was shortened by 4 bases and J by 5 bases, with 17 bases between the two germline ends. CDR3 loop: CASSSLGFGLYGYTF. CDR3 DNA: TGTGCCAGCAGTTCCCTTGGTTTCGGGCTTTATGGCTACACCTTC.

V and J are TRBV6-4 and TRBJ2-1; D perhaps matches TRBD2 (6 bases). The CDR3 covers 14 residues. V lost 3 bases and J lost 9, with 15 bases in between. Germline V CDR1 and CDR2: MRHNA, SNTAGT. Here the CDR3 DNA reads TGTGCCAGCAGTGATCGTCCGGGGGAAGGTGAGCAGTTCTTC. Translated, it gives CASSDRPGEGEQFF.

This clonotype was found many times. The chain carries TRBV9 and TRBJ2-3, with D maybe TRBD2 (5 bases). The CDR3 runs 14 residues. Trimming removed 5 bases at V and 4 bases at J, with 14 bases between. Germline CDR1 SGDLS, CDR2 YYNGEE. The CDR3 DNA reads TGTGCCAGCAGTCTACCACTAGAGTCAGATACGCAGTATTTT. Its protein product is CASSLPLESDTQYF. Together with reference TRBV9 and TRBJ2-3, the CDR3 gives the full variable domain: DSGVTQTPKHLITATGQRVTLRCSPRSGDLSVYWYQQSLDQGLQFLIQYYNGEERAKGNILERFSAQQFPDLHSELNLSSLELGDSALYFCASSLPLESDTQYFGPGTRLTVL.

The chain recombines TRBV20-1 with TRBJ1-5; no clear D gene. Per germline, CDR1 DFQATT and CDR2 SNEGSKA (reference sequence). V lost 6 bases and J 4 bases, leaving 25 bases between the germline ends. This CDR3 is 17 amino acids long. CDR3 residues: CSAPEAGGMGRNQPQHF. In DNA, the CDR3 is TGCAGTGCCCCCGAGGCCGGCGGGATGGGTCGGAATCAGCCCCAGCATTTT.

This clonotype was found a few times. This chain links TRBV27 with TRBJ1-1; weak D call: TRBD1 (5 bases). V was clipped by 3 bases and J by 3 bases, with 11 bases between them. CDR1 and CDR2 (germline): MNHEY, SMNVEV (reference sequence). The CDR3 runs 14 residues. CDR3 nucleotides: TGTGCCAGCAGTTTGACCAGGGTTGACACTGAAGCTTTCTTT. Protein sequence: CASSLTRVDTEAFF.

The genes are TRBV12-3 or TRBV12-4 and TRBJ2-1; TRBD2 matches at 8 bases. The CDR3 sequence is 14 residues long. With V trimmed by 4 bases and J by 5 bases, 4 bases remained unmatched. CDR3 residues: CASSSSGSDNEQFF. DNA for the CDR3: TGTGCCAGCAGTTCCAGCGGGAGTGACAATGAGCAGTTCTTC.

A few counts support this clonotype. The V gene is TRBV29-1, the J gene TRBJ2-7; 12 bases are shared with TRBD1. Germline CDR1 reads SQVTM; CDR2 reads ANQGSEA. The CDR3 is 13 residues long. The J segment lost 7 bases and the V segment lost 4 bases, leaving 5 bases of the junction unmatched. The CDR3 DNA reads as TGCAGCGTTGCTGGGACAGGGGGCCGAGAGCAGTACTTC. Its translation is CSVAGTGGREQYF.

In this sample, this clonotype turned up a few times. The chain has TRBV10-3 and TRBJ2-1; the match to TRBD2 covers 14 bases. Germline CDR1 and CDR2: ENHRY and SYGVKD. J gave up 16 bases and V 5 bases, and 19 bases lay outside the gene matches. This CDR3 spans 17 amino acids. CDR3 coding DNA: TGTGCCATCAGTACGGGGGGGGCAGGCCCCGGACTAGCGGGAGGTTTCTTC. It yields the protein CAISTGGAGPGLAGGFF.

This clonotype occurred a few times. The CDR3 sequence: CAISRPSSGTYNEQFF. The DNA for the CDR3 is TGTGCCATCAGTAGACCATCTAGCGGGACGTACAATGAGCAGTTCTTC. The chain uses TRBV10-3 and TRBJ2-1, with TRBD2 matching over 9 bases. There are 16 residues in the CDR3. V dropped 5 bases and J dropped 4; count of bases not matched to a gene: 9. Germline loops: CDR1 ENHRY, CDR2 SYGVKD.